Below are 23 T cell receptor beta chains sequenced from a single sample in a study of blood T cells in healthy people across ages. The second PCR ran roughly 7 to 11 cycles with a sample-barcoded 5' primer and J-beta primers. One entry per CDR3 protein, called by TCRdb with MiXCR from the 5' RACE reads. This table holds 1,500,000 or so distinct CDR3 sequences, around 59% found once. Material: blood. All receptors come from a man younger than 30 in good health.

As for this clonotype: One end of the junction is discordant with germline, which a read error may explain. The CDR3 region is CAGSYLAGVIYEQFF. DNA of the CDR3: TGTGCCGGCAGTTACCTAGCGGGAGTTATCTATGAGCAGTTCTTC. The chain carries TRBV6-2 or TRBV6-3 and TRBJ2-1; 10 bases are a match to TRBD2. This CDR3 has 15 amino acids. Looked up from germline, CDR1 is MNHEY and CDR2 is SVGEGT.

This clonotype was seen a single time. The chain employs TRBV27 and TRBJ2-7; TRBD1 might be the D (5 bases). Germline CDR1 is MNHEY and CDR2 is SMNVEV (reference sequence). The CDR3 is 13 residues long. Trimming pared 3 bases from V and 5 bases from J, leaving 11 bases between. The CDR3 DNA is TGTGCCAGCAGTTTCTCCAGGGTCGACGAGCAGTACTTC. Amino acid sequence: CASSFSRVDEQYF.

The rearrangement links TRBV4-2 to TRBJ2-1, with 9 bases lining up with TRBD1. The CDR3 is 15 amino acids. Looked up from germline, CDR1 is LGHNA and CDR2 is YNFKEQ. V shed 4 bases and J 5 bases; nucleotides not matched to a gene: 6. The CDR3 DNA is TGTGCCAGCAGCCCTCGGGACAGGGATCACAATGAGCAGTTCTTC. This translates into CASSPRDRDHNEQFF.

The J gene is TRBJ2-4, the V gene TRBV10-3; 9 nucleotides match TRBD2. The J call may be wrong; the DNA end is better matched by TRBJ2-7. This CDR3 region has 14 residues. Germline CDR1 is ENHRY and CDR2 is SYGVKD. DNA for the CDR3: TGTGCCATCAGTGAGTCGGTGACTAGCGGCGAGCAGTACTTC. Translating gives CAISESVTSGEQYF.

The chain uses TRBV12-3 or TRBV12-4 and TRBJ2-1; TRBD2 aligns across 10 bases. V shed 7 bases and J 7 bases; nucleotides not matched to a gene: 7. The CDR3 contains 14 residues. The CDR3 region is CASTLAGVGNEQFF. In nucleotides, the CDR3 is TGTGCCAGCACCCTAGCGGGAGTCGGGAATGAGCAGTTCTTC.

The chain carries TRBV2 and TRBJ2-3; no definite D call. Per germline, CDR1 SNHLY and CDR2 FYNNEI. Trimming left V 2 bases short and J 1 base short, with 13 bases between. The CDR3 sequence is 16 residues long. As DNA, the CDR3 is TGTGCCAGCAGTGAATGGCCCCGAGGTGGCACAGATACGCAGTATTTT. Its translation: CASSEWPRGGTDTQYF.

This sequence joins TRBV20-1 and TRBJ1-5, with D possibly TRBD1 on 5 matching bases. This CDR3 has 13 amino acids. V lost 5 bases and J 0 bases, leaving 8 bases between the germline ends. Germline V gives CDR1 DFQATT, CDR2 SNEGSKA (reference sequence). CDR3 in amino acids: CSAPDSSNQPQHF. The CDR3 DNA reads TGCAGTGCTCCTGACAGTAGCAATCAGCCCCAGCATTTT.

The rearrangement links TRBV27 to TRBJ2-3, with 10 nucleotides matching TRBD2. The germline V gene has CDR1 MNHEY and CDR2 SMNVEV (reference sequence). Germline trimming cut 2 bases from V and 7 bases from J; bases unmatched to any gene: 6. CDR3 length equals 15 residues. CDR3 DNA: TGTGCCAGCAGTTTAAAGCGGGGGGGCACGTATACGCAGTATTTT. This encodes CASSLKRGGTYTQYF.

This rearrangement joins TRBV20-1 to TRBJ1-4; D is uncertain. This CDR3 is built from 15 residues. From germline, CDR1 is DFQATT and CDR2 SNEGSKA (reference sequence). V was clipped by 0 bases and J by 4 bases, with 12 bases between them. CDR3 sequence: CSARDTTRSNEKLFF. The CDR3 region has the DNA TGCAGTGCTAGAGATACGACACGAAGTAATGAAAAACTGTTTTTT.

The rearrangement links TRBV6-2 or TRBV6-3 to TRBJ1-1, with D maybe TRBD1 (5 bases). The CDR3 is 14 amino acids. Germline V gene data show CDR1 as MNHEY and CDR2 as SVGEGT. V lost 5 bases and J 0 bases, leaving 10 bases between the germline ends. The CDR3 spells CASSTVTVNTEAFF. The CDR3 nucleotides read TGTGCCAGCAGTACGGTGACAGTGAACACTGAAGCTTTCTTT.

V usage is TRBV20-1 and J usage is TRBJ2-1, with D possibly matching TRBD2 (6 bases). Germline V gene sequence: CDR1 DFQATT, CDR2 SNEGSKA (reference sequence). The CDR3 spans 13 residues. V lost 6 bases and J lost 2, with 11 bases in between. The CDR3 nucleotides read TGCAGTGCGAGTACTAGCACCTACAATGAGCAGTTCTTC. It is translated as CSASTSTYNEQFF.

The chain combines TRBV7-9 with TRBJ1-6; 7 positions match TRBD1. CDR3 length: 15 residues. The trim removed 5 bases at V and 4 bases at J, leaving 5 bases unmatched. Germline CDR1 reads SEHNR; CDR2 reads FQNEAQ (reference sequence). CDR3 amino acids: CASSVGQAYNSPLHF. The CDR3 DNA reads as TGTGCCAGCAGCGTTGGACAGGCTTATAATTCACCCCTCCACTTT.

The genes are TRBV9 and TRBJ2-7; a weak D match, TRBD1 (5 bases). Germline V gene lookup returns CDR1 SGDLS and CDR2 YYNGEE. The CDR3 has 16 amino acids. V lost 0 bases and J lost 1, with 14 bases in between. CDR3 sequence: CASSVGVGVTSYEQYF. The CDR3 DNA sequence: TGTGCCAGCAGCGTAGGAGTAGGGGTTACGTCCTACGAGCAGTACTTC.

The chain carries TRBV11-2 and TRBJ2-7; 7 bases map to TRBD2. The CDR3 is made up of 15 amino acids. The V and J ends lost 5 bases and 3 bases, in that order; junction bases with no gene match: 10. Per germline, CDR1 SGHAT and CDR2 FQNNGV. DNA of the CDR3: TGTGCCAGCAGCCAATTAAAGCGGGGCTACTACGAGCAGTACTTC. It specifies CASSQLKRGYYEQYF.

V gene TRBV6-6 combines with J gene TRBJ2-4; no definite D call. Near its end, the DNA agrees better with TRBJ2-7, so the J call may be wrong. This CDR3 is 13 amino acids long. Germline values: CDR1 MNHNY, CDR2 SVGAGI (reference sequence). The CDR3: CASSYVGGYEQYF. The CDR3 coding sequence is TGTGCCAGCAGTTACGTCGGTGGCTACGAGCAGTACTTC.

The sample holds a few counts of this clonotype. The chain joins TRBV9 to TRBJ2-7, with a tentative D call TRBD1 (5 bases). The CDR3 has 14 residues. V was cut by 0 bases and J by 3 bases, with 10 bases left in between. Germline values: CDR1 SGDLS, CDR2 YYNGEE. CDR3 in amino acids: CASSVGRAGYEQYF. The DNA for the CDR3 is TGTGCCAGCAGCGTAGGCAGGGCTGGCTACGAGCAGTACTTC.

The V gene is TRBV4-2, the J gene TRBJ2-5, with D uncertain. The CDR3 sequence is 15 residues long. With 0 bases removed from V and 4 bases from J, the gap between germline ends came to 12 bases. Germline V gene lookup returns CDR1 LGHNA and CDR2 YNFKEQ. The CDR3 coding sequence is TGTGCCAGCAGCCAAGATCTCAGCCGGGCAGAGACCCAGTACTTC. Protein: CASSQDLSRAETQYF.

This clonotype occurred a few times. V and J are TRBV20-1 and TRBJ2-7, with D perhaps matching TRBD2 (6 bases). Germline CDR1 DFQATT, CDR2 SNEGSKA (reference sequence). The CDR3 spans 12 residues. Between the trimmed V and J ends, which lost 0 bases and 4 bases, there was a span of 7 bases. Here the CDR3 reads CSAREEGYEQYF. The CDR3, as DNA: TGCAGTGCTAGAGAGGAGGGATACGAGCAGTACTTC.

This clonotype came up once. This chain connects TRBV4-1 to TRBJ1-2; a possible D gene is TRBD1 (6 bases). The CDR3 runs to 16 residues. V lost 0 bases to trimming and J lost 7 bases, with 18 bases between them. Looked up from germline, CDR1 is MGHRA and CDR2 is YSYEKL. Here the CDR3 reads CASSQESLQGYIGYTF. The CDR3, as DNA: TGCGCCAGCAGCCAAGAAAGTCTACAGGGCTATATTGGCTACACCTTC.

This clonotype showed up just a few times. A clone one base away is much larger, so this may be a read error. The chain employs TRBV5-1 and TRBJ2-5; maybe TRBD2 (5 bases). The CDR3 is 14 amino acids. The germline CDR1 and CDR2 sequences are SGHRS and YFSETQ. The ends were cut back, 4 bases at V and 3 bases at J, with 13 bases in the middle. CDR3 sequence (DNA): TGCGCCAGCAGCGTGGCACGGGGAGAAGAGACCCAGTACTTC. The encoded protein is CASSVARGEETQYF.

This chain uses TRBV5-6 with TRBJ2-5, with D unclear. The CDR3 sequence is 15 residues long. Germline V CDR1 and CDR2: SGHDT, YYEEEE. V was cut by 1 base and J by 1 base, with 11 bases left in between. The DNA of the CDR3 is TGTGCCAGCAGCTTGATCAGGAACCTCCAAGAGACCCAGTACTTC. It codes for CASSLIRNLQETQYF. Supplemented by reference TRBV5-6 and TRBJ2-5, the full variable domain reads DAGVTQSPTHLIKTRGQQVTLRCSPKSGHDTVSWYQQALGQGPQFIFQYYEEEERQRGNFPDRFSGHQFPNYSSELNVNALLLGDSALYLCASSLIRNLQETQYFGPGTRLLVL.

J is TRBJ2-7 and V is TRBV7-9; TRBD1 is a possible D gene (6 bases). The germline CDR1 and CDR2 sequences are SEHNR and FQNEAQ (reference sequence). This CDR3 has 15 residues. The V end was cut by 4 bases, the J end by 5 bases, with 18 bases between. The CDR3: CASSSGPMTGDEQYF. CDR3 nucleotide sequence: TGTGCCAGCAGCTCGGGGCCGATGACAGGAGACGAGCAGTACTTC.

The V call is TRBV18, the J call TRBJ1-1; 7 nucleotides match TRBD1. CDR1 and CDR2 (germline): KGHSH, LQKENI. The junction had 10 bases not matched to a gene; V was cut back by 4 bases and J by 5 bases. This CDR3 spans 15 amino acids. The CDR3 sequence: CASSRSTGEGTEAFF. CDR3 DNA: TGTGCCAGCTCACGATCCACAGGGGAGGGAACTGAAGCTTTCTTT.